One sample yielded the 21 T cell receptor beta chains listed below, sequenced in a study of T cells in Graves' hyperthyroidism and ophthalmopathy. Amplification yielded TCR beta CDR3 regions, with RNA transcripts as the source. TCR CDR3 underwent first-round RT-PCR with the HTBI primer set. TCRdb passed the multiplex PCR reads through MiXCR, listing each CDR3 protein once. Among some 560,000 distinct CDR3 sequences, 15% to 17% were seen once, and the ten largest hold about 7%. Specimen: blood. These receptors were taken from a woman younger than 45 with Graves' hyperthyroidism.

This clonotype was seen repeatedly, ten times or more. The chain joins TRBV12-3 or TRBV12-4 to TRBJ2-3; D gene uncertain. V was clipped by 3 bases and J by 2 bases, with 12 bases between them. The CDR3 loop spans 15 amino acids. The CDR3 nucleotides are TGTGCCAGCAGTTTTGGACCGGCCAACACAGATACGCAGTATTTT. Its protein is CASSFGPANTDTQYF.

This clonotype occurred many times. The J gene is TRBJ1-1, the V gene TRBV20-1, with D possibly TRBD1 on 5 matching bases. The CDR3 sequence is 15 residues long. V lost 0 bases to trimming and J lost 0 bases, with 11 bases between them. Germline values: CDR1 DFQATT, CDR2 SNEGSKA (reference sequence). The chain's CDR3 is CSARDPGRLNTEAFF. In DNA, the CDR3 is TGCAGTGCTAGAGACCCGGGACGGCTGAACACTGAAGCTTTCTTT.

Worth noting for this clonotype: This may come from a read error, since a much larger clone is one base off. The CDR3 end shows no conserved phenylalanine or tryptophan, and so a read error is likely. The V call is TRBV3-1, the J call TRBJ1-5; no firm D call. The CDR3 length is 13 residues. Germline V gene lookup returns CDR1 LGHDT and CDR2 YNNKEL (reference sequence). Trimming shortened V by 2 bases and J by 5 bases, and 7 bases separated the two germline ends. CDR3 nucleotide sequence: TGTGCCAGCAGCCAACAGGTTGATCAGCCCCAGCATCTT. The encoded protein is CASSQQVDQPQHL.

This clonotype has at least ten counts. V usage is TRBV5-6 and J usage is TRBJ1-2; tentative D call: TRBD1 (5 bases). The V end was cut by 2 bases, the J end by 3 bases, with 8 bases between. The CDR3 runs to 13 residues. Germline V gives CDR1 SGHDT, CDR2 YYEEEE. The CDR3 loop is CASSFGTYYGYTF. For the CDR3, the DNA is TGTGCCAGCAGCTTTGGGACGTACTATGGCTACACCTTC.

The J gene is TRBJ1-1, the V gene TRBV7-2; D not certain. The germline CDR1 and CDR2 sequences are SGHTA and FQGNSA. V gave up 5 bases and J gave up 1 base, with 11 bases separating them. This CDR3 spans 14 amino acids. In nucleotides, the CDR3 is TGTGCCAGCAGCCCACTAGCGGGGAACACTGAAGCTTTCTTT. Protein product: CASSPLAGNTEAFF.

The V and J genes are TRBV5-1 and TRBJ2-2; D is tentatively TRBD1 or TRBD2 (5 bases each). Trimming left V 4 bases short and J 10 bases short, with 29 bases between. CDR1 SGHRS and CDR2 YFSETQ come from the germline V gene. CDR3 length equals 18 residues. This chain's CDR3 is CASSVTPIFGTLSEELFF. CDR3 bases: TGCGCCAGCAGCGTTACCCCGATCTTCGGGACCCTAAGCGAGGAGCTGTTTTTT.

This clonotype was detected many times. The chain employs TRBV30 and TRBJ2-6; D remains ambiguous. Trimming cost V 4 bases and J 0 bases, with 7 bases left between them. Germline V gives CDR1 GTSNPN, CDR2 SVGIG (reference sequence). The CDR3 extends over 14 amino acids. CDR3: CAWNQVSGANVLTF. The CDR3 coding sequence is TGTGCCTGGAATCAGGTCTCTGGGGCCAACGTCCTGACTTTC.

This clonotype has a count of ten or more. The V call is TRBV20-1, the J call TRBJ2-1; 7 bases map to TRBD2. The CDR3 has 15 amino acids. Germline V gene lookup returns CDR1 DFQATT and CDR2 SNEGSKA (reference sequence). Trimming removed 2 bases from V and 3 bases from J; junction bases left unmatched: 7. The CDR3 nucleotides read TGCAGTGCTAGATCCGCGCGGGAGAACTACAATGAGCAGTTCTTC. Residues: CSARSARENYNEQFF.

This clonotype was counted at least ten times. The chain joins TRBV20-1 to TRBJ2-3; the D is unclear. V lost 1 base and J 1 base, leaving 6 bases between the germline ends. This CDR3 region has 13 residues. Germline V gives CDR1 DFQATT, CDR2 SNEGSKA (reference sequence). The CDR3, as DNA: TGCAGTGCTAGAGGGGTGGGCACAGATACGCAGTATTTT. Translation: CSARGVGTDTQYF.

This clonotype appeared many times. V is TRBV20-1 and J is TRBJ1-2; possible D gene TRBD1, 5 bases. V lost 6 bases, J lost 14 bases, and 22 bases lay in between. The CDR3 length is 12 residues. Germline CDR1 and CDR2: DFQATT and SNEGSKA (reference sequence). This CDR3 is CSAQNLGTDWTF. CDR3 nucleotide sequence: TGCAGTGCCCAAAACCTTGGGACCGACTGGACCTTC.

Ten or more counts support this clonotype. The genes are TRBV19 and TRBJ2-1; 11 bases align to TRBD2. V lost 1 base, J lost 8 bases, and 7 bases stayed unmatched. The V gene's germline CDR1 is LNHDA and CDR2 SQIVND (reference sequence). This CDR3 comprises 16 residues. The CDR3 sequence is CASSIATSGRGYEQFF. For the CDR3, the DNA is TGTGCCAGTAGTATAGCAACTAGCGGGAGAGGCTATGAGCAGTTCTTC.

The J gene is TRBJ1-6, the V gene TRBV28; 7 nucleotides agree with TRBD1. From germline, CDR1 is MDHEN and CDR2 SYDVKM. V shed 1 base, J shed 0 bases, and the junction held 6 bases outside the gene matches. CDR3 length equals 18 residues. CDR3: CASSLFQGVSSYNSPLHF. The DNA of the CDR3 is TGTGCCAGCAGTTTATTTCAGGGGGTGAGCTCCTATAATTCACCCCTCCACTTT.

In this sample, this clonotype turned up a few times. This chain uses TRBV6-2 or TRBV6-3 with TRBJ2-7; no reliable D call. Germline loops: CDR1 MNHEY, CDR2 SVGEGT. This CDR3 comprises 13 residues. The V end was cut by 6 bases, the J end by 9 bases, with 18 bases between. The CDR3 DNA follows: TGTGCCAGCAGACAAGGAAACCCGGGTGGGCAGTACTTC. Translation: CASRQGNPGGQYF.

The table lists this clonotype with many counts. The J gene is TRBJ1-4, the V gene TRBV11-2; a weak D match, TRBD1 (6 bases). Per the germline V gene, CDR1 is SGHAT and CDR2 is FQNNGV. V was pared by 5 bases and J by 7 bases, with 17 bases between. The CDR3 spans 15 residues. CDR3 loop: CASSDQGRSGEKLFF. The CDR3 nucleotides are TGTGCCAGCAGCGATCAGGGGAGGAGCGGTGAAAAACTGTTTTTT.

This chain links TRBV7-2 with TRBJ2-7; 13 nucleotides match TRBD2. The germline V gene encodes CDR1 SGHTA and CDR2 FQGNSA. The CDR3 has 15 residues. With 6 bases clipped from V and 4 bases from J, the junction kept 6 bases outside the gene matches. CDR3 in amino acids: CASRPLAGGPYEQYF. In nucleotides, the CDR3 is TGTGCCAGCAGACCACTAGCGGGAGGGCCTTACGAGCAGTACTTC.

This clonotype was recorded many times. The chain has TRBV3-1 and TRBJ2-1; TRBD2 matches at 14 bases. This CDR3 region has 18 residues. The germline CDR1 and CDR2 sequences are LGHDT and YNNKEL (reference sequence). J lost 8 bases, V lost 0 bases, and 9 bases had no gene match. The CDR3 loop is CASSQDFLRLAGGDEQFF. The CDR3 nucleotides read TGTGCCAGCAGCCAAGATTTCCTAAGACTAGCGGGAGGGGATGAGCAGTTCTTC.

This clonotype was found a few times. V usage is TRBV14 and J usage is TRBJ2-3, with TRBD2 as a possible D gene (5 bases). V was clipped by 4 bases and J by 5 bases, with 13 bases between them. CDR3 length equals 14 residues. Germline CDR1 SGHDN, CDR2 FVKESK. The CDR3 coding sequence is TGTGCCAGCAGCCGGCTGGACTGGGGAGATACGCAGTATTTT. This codes for CASSRLDWGDTQYF.

This clonotype was seen repeatedly, ten times or more. The CDR3 sequence is CSVEPGSSYNEQFF. In nucleotides, the CDR3 is TGCAGCGTTGAACCGGGAAGCTCCTACAATGAGCAGTTCTTC. The chain couples TRBV29-1 to TRBJ2-1; tentatively, D is TRBD2 (5 bases). Trimming pared 2 bases from V and 0 bases from J, leaving 8 bases between. The length of the CDR3 is 14 residues. Per germline, CDR1 SQVTM and CDR2 ANQGSEA.

This chain links TRBV19 with TRBJ2-7; D gene uncertain. This CDR3 region has 14 residues. V lost 3 bases, J lost 7 bases, and 16 bases lay in between. Germline V gives CDR1 LNHDA, CDR2 SQIVND (reference sequence). In DNA, the CDR3 is TGTGCCAGTAGTATGCAGGACCAGTTTTTTGAGCAGTACTTC. Its translation: CASSMQDQFFEQYF. The variable domain in full, with the rest retrieved from reference TRBV19 and TRBJ2-7, is DGGITQSPKYLFRKEGQNVTLSCEQNLNHDAMYWYRQDPGQGLRLIYYSQIVNDFQKGDIAEGYSVSREKKESFPLTVTSAQKNPTAFYLCASSMQDQFFEQYFGPGTRLTVT.

The chain recombines TRBV20-1 with TRBJ2-4; possible D gene TRBD2, 5 bases. The CDR3 contains 13 residues. Germline V CDR1 and CDR2: DFQATT, SNEGSKA (reference sequence). Trimming removed 7 bases from V and 0 bases from J, with 10 bases in between. The CDR3 is CSGAGLAKNIQYF. DNA of the CDR3: TGCAGTGGCGCTGGACTAGCCAAAAACATTCAGTACTTC.

The table lists this clonotype with many counts. V gene TRBV28 combines with J gene TRBJ2-7, with D uncertain. V was clipped by 4 bases and J by 7 bases, with 8 bases between them. Germline V gives CDR1 MDHEN, CDR2 SYDVKM. The CDR3 runs to 11 residues. CDR3 DNA: TGTGCCAGCAGTTCCCGACGGGAGCAGTACTTC. It codes for CASSSRREQYF.